The rows below give T cell receptor beta chains drawn from one sample of a study of early T cells in non-severe SARS-CoV-2 infection. In TCRdb, the 5' RACE reads were re-called with MiXCR into one record per CDR3 protein. In the table there are about 53,000 distinct CDR3 sequences, around 10% of which are singletons. This sample comprised whole blood, obtained at baseline. These receptors all stem from an adult who was a healthcare worker with PCR-confirmed SARS-CoV-2 infection or an uninfected control (not recorded which). Both conserved end residues are part of each CDR3. D genes are given only for firm matches. Expanded clones get a size class; other rows say once, few or many, or leave the size out.

TRBJ1-2,.,TRBV3-1,.,TGTGCCAGCAGCCAACTCCAGGTCGGATATGGCTACACCTTC,CASSQLQVGYGYTF
TRBJ2-1,.,TRBV11-2,many,TGTGCCAGCAGCTCGGACGGGGGAAGGCAGTTCTTC,CASSSDGGRQFF
TRBJ2-3,.,TRBV2,.,TGTGCCAGCAGTGCCATGGTGGGACTCATGACAGATACGCAGTATTTT,CASSAMVGLMTDTQYF
TRBJ2-7,TRBD2,TRBV18,few,TGTGCCAGCTCCCCGGGACTAAACGAGCAGTACTTC,CASSPGLNEQYF
TRBJ2-1,TRBD1,TRBV24-1,.,TGTGCCACCAGTGATCCCGGGACAGGAAACGACAATGAGCAGTTCTTC,CATSDPGTGNDNEQFF
TRBJ2-1,.,TRBV12-3/TRBV12-4,.,TGTGCCAGCAGTCCTCGGTTGGCCCTCTTCTTC,CASSPRLALFF
TRBJ2-5,.,TRBV2,.,TGTGCCAGCAGTTTGACAGGGAGGAAAGAGACCCAGTACTTC,CASSLTGRKETQYF
TRBJ2-4,.,TRBV11-3,few,TGTGCCAGCAGCTTAGGCAGGGGAGGCGTCGGCATTCAGTACTTC,CASSLGRGGVGIQYF
TRBJ2-7,.,TRBV6-6,.,TGTGCCAGCAGTTACAGGGGTCGCGAGCAGTACTTC,CASSYRGREQYF
TRBJ1-2,TRBD1,TRBV12-3/TRBV12-4,.,TGTGCCAGCAGTTTAAGCTTCCGGGGACAGGCTGCGGATGGCTACACCTTC,CASSLSFRGQAADGYTF
TRBJ2-5,.,TRBV6-7,.,TGTGCCAGCAGTTACGGCACTTCGGACCACCAAGAGACCCAGTACTTC,CASSYGTSDHQETQYF
TRBJ2-7,TRBD2,TRBV18,few,TGTGCCAGCTCTTCTGGACTAGGCGACTACGAGCAGTACTTC,CASSSGLGDYEQYF
TRBJ2-1,TRBD2,TRBV11-2,.,TGTGCCAGCAGCCTAGTGAGACTAGCGGAGCCTCCTTTCGGAGAGCAGTTCTTC,CASSLVRLAEPPFGEQFF
TRBJ2-1,.,TRBV7-3,many,TGTGCCAGCAGCTTAAACCGCAATGAGCAGTTCTTC,CASSLNRNEQFF
TRBJ2-1,.,TRBV3-1,many,TGTGCCAGCAGGGAGGACCGGGACATCGACAATGAGCAGTTCTTC,CASREDRDIDNEQFF
TRBJ2-6,TRBD2,TRBV5-1,.,TGCGCCAGCAGCGGGACTAGCGGCTCTGGGGCCAACGTCCTGACTTTC,CASSGTSGSGANVLTF
TRBJ2-1,.,TRBV3-1,few,TGTGCCAGCAGCCAAGACGGGAGAACCTACAATGAGCAGTTCTTC,CASSQDGRTYNEQFF
TRBJ2-2,.,TRBV7-9,.,TGTGCCAGCAGCGTAGGGGGACCCAACACCGGGGAGCTGTTTTTT,CASSVGGPNTGELFF
TRBJ1-2,TRBD1,TRBV7-9,few,TGTGCCAGCAGCCCAGATCCCGGACAGGGTCTGGGCTACACCTTC,CASSPDPGQGLGYTF
TRBJ2-7,.,TRBV19,few,TGTGCCAGTAGTATAAACGGGGTCTCCTACGAGCAGTACTTC,CASSINGVSYEQYF
TRBJ2-3,.,TRBV12-3/TRBV12-4,few,TGTGCCAGCAGCCAGACTACAGATACGCAGTATTTT,CASSQTTDTQYF
TRBJ2-3,.,TRBV6-5,few,TGTGCCAGCCGAAACGGGATCACAGATACGCAGTATTTT,CASRNGITDTQYF
TRBJ2-3,.,TRBV20-1,.,TGCAGTGCTACAAGACAGACAGATACGCAGTATTTT,CSATRQTDTQYF
TRBJ2-5,TRBD2,TRBV9,few,TGTGCCAGCAGCGTAGTATCTAGCGGGCAAGAGACCCAGTACTTC,CASSVVSSGQETQYF
TRBJ2-1,.,TRBV11-2,.,TGTGCCAGCAGCTTATCCAGCGGAGCCTTCAACTTCTACAATGAGCAGTTCTTC,CASSLSSGAFNFYNEQFF
TRBJ2-7,.,TRBV7-6,few,TGTGCCAGCAGCTTAATGCCGTCGGCGGAAACCTACGAGCAGTACTTC,CASSLMPSAETYEQYF
TRBJ2-3,.,TRBV12-3/TRBV12-4,medium-sized,TGTGCCAGCAGTTTTGGCACAGATACGCAGTATTTT,CASSFGTDTQYF
TRBJ2-3,TRBD1,TRBV29-1,.,TGCAGCGTTGACCGGGACAGTGTCTCAGATACGCAGTATTTT,CSVDRDSVSDTQYF